This T cell receptor beta chain was captured by sequencing in a study of blood T cell repertoires in COVID-19. Study in general: Samples of COVID-19 (acute and convalescent) were obtained from the United States, Italy and Spain. The analysed material was cDNA or gDNA that came from T cells, B-cell-depleted T cells, or PBMCs.

As handled by the study authors: From reference gene primer amplification, estimates of nucleated cell counts were derived. Here immunoSEQ multiplex PCR was the method, and the copy in TCRdb shows in-frame clones only, minus some. That table is the source of V, J and clone size, and D and trimming were worked out from the DNA. The sample has around 37,000 clones, around 90% seen once. The CDR3 has 13 amino acids. Germline V gene data show CDR1 as SNHLY and CDR2 as FYNNEI. The junction had 4 bases not matched to a gene; V was cut back by 6 bases and J by 2 bases. This chain uses TRBV2 with TRBJ2-7; 7 bases map to TRBD1. This clonotype was obtained from a man in his sixties with active or convalescent COVID-19. Sequencing was performed on peripheral blood. The CDR3 DNA reads TGTGCCAGCAGAAGGACAGGAACCTACGAGCAGTACTTC. This gives the protein CASRRTGTYEQYF.